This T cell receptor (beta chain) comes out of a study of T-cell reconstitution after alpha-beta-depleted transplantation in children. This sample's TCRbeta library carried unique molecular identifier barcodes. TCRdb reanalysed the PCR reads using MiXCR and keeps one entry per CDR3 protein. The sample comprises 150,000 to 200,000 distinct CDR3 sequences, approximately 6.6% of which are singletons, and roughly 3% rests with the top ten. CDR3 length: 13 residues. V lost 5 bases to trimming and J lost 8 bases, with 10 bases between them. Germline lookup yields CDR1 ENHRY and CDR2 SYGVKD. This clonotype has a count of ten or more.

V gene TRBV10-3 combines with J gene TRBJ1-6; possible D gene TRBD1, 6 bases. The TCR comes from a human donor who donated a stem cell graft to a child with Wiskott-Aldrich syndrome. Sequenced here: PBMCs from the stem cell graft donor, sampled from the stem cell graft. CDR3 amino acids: CAISQGRDSPLHF. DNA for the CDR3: TGTGCCATCAGTCAGGGGAGGGATTCACCCCTCCACTTT.